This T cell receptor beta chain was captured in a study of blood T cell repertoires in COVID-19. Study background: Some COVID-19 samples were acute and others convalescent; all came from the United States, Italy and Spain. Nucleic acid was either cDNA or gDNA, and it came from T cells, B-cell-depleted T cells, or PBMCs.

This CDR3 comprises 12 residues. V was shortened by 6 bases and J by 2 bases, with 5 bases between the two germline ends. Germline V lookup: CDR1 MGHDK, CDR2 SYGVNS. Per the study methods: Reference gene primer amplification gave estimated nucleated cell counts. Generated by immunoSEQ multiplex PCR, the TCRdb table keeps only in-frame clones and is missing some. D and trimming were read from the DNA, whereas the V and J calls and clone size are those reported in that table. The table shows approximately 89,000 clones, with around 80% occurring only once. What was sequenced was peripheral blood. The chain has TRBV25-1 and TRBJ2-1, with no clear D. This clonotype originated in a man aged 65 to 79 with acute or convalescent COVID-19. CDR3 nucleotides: TGTGCCAGCAGCCCTACCTACAATGAGCAGTTCTTC. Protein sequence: CASSPTYNEQFF.